The TCR beta chain under discussion was sequenced for a study of blood T cell repertoires in COVID-19. The germline V gene encodes CDR1 MNHEY and CDR2 SVGAGI. V trimming: 4 bases; J trimming: 5 bases; junction bases outside the gene matches: 11. CDR3 length: 16 residues. Everyone who took part was roughly 18 to 95 years old, and they came from about 23 US areas. Cohorts were based on clinical histories the participants reported. Cohort 3 donors were reported recovered after two negative PCRs, clearance, or symptom resolution. This clone was seen only a few times. Per the original methods: Amplifying reference gene primers gave estimates of nucleated cell counts. The assay was immunoSEQ multiplex PCR, and TCRdb's table has in-frame clones only and misses some. That table is the source of V, J and clone size, and D and trimming were worked out from the DNA. The sample includes approximately 300,000 clones, 86% of them seen just once.

Sequencing was done on a sample of PBMCs or T cells enriched from blood (not recorded which). The source is a young woman who had recovered from COVID-19. This chain uses TRBV6-5 with TRBJ1-5; 7 nucleotides line up with TRBD1. The CDR3 sequence: CASSSRQTGAHQPQHF. As DNA, the CDR3 is TGTGCCAGCAGTTCCAGGCAAACAGGGGCGCATCAGCCCCAGCATTTT.